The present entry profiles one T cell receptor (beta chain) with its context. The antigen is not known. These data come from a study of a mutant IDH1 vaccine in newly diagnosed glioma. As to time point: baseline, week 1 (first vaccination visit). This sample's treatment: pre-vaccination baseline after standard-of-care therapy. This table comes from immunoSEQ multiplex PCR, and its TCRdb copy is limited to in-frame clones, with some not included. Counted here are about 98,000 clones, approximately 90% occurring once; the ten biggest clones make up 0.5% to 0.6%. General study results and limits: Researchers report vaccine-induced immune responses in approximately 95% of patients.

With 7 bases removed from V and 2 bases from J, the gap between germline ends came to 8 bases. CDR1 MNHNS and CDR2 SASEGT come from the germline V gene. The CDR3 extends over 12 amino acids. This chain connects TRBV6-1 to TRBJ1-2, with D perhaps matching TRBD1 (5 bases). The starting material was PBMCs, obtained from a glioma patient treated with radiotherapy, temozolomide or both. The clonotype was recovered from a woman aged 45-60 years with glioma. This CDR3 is CASIQENYGYTF. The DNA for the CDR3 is TGTGCCAGCATACAGGAAAACTATGGCTACACCTTC.